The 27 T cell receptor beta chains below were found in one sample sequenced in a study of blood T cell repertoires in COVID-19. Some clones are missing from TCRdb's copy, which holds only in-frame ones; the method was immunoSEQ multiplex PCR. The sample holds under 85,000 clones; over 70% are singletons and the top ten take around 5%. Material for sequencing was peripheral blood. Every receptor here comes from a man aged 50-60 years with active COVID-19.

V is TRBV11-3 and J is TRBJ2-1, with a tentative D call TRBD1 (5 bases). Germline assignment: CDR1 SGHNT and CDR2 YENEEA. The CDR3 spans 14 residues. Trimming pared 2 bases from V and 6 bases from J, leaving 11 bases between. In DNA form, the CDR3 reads TGTGCCAGCAGCTTACTCGCAGGGTCCAATGAGCAGTTCTTC. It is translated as CASSLLAGSNEQFF.

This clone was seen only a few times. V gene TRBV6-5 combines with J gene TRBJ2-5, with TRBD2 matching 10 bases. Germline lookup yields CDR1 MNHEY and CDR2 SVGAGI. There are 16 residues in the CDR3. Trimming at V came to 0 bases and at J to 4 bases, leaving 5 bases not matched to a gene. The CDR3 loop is CASSYSRKRGGETQYF. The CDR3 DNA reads TGTGCCAGCAGTTACTCGAGAAAGCGGGGGGGAGAGACCCAGTACTTC.

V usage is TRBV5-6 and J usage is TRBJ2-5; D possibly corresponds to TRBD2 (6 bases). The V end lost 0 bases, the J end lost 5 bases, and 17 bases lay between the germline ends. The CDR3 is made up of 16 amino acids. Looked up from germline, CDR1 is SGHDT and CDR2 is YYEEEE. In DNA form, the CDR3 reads TGTGCCAGCAGCTTGGCCTCCCCCGGGGGTTTGGAGACCCAGTACTTC. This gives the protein CASSLASPGGLETQYF.

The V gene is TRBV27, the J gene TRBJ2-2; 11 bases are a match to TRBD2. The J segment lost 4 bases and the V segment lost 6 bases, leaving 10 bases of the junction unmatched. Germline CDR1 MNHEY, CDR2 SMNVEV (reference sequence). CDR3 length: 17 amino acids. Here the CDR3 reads CASRPLAGGSGTGELFF. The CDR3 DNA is TGTGCCAGCAGACCTCTAGCGGGAGGTTCGGGCACCGGGGAGCTGTTTTTT.

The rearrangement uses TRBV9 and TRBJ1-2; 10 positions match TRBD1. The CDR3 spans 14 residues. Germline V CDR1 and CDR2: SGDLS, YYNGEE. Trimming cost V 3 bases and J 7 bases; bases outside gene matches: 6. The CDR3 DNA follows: TGTGCCAGCAGCGGCAGACAGGGGGCGCGTGGCTACACCTTC. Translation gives CASSGRQGARGYTF.

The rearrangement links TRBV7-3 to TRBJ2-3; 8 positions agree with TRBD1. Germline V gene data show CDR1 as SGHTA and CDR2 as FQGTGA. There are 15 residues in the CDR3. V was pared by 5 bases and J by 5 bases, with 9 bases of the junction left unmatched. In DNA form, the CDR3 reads TGTGCCAGCAGCCTGACAGGGGAGCACGGAGATACGCAGTATTTT. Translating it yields CASSLTGEHGDTQYF.

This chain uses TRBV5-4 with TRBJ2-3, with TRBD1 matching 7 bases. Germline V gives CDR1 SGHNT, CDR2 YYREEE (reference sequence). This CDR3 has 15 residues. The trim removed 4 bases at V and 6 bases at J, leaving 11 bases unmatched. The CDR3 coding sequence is TGTGCCAGCAGCCAGGACAGGCAGAGCTACGATACGCAGTATTTT. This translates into CASSQDRQSYDTQYF.

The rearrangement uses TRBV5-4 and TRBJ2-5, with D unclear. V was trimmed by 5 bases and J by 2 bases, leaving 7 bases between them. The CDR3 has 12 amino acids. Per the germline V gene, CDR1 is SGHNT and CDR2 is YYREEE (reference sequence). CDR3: CASSREQETQYF. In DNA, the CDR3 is TGTGCCAGCAGTAGAGAGCAAGAGACCCAGTACTTC. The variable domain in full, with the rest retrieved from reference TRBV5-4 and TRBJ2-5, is ETGVTQSPTHLIKTRGQQVTLRCSSQSGHNTVSWYQQALGQGPQFIFQYYREEENGRGNFPPRFSGLQFPNYSSELNVNALELDDSALYLCASSREQETQYFGPGTRLLVL.

Here the CDR3 reads CASSLLVGDTEAFF. The CDR3 nucleotides read TGTGCCAGCAGTTTACTGGTCGGGGACACTGAAGCTTTCTTT. The chain couples TRBV28 to TRBJ1-1; D gene ambiguous. CDR3 length: 14 residues. Germline CDR1 reads MDHEN; CDR2 reads SYDVKM. V was pared by 2 bases and J by 3 bases, with 10 bases between.

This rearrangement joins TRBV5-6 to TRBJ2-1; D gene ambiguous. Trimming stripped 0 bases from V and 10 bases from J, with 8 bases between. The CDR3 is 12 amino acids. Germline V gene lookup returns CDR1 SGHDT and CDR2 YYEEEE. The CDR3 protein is CASSLVLGEQFF. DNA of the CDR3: TGTGCCAGCAGCTTGGTTCTGGGCGAGCAGTTCTTC.

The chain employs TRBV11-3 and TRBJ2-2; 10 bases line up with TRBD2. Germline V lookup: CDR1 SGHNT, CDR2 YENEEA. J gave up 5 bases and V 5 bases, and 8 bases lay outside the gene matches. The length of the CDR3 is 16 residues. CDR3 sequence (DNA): TGTGCCAGCAGCCCTATAGCGGGGGGACGGACCGGGGAGCTGTTTTTT. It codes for CASSPIAGGRTGELFF.

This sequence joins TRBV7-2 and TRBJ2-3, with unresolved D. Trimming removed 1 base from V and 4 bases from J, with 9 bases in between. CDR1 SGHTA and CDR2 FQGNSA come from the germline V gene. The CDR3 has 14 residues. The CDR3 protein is CASSLVSSADTQYF. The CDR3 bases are TGTGCCAGCAGCTTAGTCTCTTCTGCAGATACGCAGTATTTT.

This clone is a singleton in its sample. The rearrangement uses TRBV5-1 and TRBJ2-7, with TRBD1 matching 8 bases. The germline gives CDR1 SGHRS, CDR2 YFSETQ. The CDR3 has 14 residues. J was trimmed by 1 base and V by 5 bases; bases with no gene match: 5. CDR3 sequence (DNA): TGCGCCAGCAGATCCGGGACAGGTTCCTACGAGCAGTACTTC. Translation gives CASRSGTGSYEQYF.

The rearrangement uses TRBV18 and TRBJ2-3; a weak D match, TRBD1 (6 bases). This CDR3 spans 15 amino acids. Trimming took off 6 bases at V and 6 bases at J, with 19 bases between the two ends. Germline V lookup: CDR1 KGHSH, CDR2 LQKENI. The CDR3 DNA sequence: TGTGCCAGCTCCCGTCCAAGGGGGTCCCTCGATACGCAGTATTTT. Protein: CASSRPRGSLDTQYF.

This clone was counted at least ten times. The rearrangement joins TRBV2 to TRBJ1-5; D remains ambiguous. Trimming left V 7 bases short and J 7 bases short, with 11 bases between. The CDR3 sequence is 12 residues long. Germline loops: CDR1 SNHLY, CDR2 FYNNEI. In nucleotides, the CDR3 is TGTGCCAGCAAGTTGAGCGGGCAGCCCCAGCATTTT. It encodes CASKLSGQPQHF.

The CDR3 loop is CASSLSAAAYSNQPQHF. CDR3 DNA: TGTGCCAGCAGTTTGAGCGCGGCAGCTTATAGCAATCAGCCCCAGCATTTT. V gene TRBV28 combines with J gene TRBJ1-5, with D unresolved. The CDR3 is 17 amino acids. The germline V gene has CDR1 MDHEN and CDR2 SYDVKM. V lost 3 bases to trimming and J lost 0 bases, with 15 bases between them.

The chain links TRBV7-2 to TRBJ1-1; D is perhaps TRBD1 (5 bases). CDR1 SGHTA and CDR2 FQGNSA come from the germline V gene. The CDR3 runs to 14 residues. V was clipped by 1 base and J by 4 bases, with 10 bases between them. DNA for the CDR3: TGTGCCAGCAGCTTAGAGGCTGGGGCCACTGAAGCTTTCTTT. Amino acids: CASSLEAGATEAFF.

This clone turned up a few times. CDR3 in amino acids: CASSLPGRGLDEQYF. CDR3 nucleotides: TGTGCCAGCAGTCTTCCCGGCAGGGGGCTCGACGAGCAGTACTTC. The chain has TRBV3-1 (or the pseudogene TRBV3-2) and TRBJ2-7, with 8 bases matching TRBD1. This CDR3 comprises 15 residues. Germline CDR1 reads LGHDT; CDR2 reads YNNKEL (reference sequence). The V segment lost 6 bases and the J segment 5 bases; nucleotides outside the gene matches: 12.

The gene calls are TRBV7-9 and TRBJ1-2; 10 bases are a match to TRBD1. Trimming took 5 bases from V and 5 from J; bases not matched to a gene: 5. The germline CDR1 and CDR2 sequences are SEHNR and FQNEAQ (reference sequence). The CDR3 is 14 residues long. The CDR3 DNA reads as TGTGCCAGCAGCAGACAGGGGGCGGGTTATGGCTACACCTTC. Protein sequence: CASSRQGAGYGYTF. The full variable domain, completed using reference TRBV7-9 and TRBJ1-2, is DTGVSQNPRHKITKRGQNVTFRCDPISEHNRLYWYRQTLGQGPEFLTYFQNEAQLEKSRLLSDRFSAERPKGSFSTLEIQRTEQGDSAMYLCASSRQGAGYGYTFGSGTRLTVV.

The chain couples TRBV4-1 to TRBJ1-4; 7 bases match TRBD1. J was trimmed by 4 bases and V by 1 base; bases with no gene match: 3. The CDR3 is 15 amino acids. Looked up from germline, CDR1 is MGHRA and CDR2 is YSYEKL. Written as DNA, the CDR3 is TGCGCCAGCAGCCAAGTACAGGGGAGTAATGAAAAACTGTTTTTT. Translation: CASSQVQGSNEKLFF.

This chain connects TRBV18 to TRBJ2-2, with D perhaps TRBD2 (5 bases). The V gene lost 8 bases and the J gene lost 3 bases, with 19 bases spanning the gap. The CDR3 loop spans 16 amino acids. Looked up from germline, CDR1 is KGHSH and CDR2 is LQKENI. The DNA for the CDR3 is TGTGCCAGCCTCGGCTATGGGCGGGTCGACACCGGGGAGCTGTTTTTT. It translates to CASLGYGRVDTGELFF.

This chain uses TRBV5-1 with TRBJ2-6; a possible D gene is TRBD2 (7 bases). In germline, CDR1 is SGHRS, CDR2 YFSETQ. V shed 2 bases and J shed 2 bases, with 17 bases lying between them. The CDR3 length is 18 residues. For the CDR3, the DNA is TGCGCCAGCAGCTTTAGGGCCGGGGGGCAAGCTGGGGCCAACGTCCTGACTTTC. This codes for CASSFRAGGQAGANVLTF. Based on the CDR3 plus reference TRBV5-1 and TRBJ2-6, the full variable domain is KAGVTQTPRYLIKTRGQQVTLSCSPISGHRSVSWYQQTPGQGLQFLFEYFSETQRNKGNFPGRFSGRQFSNSRSEMNVSTLELGDSALYLCASSFRAGGQAGANVLTFGAGSRLTVL.

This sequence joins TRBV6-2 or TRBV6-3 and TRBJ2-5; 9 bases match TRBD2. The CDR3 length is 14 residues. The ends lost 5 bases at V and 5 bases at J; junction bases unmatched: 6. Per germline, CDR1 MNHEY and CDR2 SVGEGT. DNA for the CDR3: TGTGCCAGCAGTCCCGGGACTAGCACGGAGACCCAGTACTTC. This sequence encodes CASSPGTSTETQYF.

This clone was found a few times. CDR3 nucleotide sequence: TGTGCCAGCTCACCTGGGACAGGTTCGAGCTCTGGGGCCAACGTCCTGACTTTC. Its translation: CASSPGTGSSSGANVLTF. This sequence joins TRBV18 and TRBJ2-6; 8 bases agree with TRBD1. The V gene end was trimmed by 3 bases and the J gene end by 0 bases; junction bases not matched to a gene: 7. In germline, CDR1 is KGHSH, CDR2 LQKENI. CDR3 length: 18 residues.

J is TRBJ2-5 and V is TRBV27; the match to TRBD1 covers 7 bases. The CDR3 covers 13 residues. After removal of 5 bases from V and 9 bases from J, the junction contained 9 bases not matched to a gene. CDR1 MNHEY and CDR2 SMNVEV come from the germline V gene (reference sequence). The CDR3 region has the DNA TGTGCCAGCAGTCCCGACAGGGCCGGGGCCCAGTACTTC. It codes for CASSPDRAGAQYF.

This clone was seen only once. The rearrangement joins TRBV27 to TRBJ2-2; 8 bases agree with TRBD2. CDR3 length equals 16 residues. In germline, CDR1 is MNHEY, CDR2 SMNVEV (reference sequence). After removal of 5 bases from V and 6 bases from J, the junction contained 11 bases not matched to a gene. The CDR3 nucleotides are TGTGCCAGCAGTCCAATGCTGGGGACTAGGGCCGGGGAGCTGTTTTTT. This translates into CASSPMLGTRAGELFF.

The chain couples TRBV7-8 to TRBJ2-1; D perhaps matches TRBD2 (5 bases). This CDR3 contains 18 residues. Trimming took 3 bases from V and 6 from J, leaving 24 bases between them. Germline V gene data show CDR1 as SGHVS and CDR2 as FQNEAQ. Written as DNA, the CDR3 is TGTGCCAGCAGCTTTCCCAGATCGGGTGGGAGAGAAATCAATGAGCAGTTCTTC. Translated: CASSFPRSGGREINEQFF.